The source of this TCR beta chain is a study of T cell responses to AZD1222 COVID-19 vaccine. On this clone: Its matching antigen is unknown.

General study findings and limits: Of the AZD1222 recipients, only five to seven were seropositive at baseline. Scientists sampled the repertoires only once the peak T cell response had passed.

Measured with immunoSEQ multiplex PCR; TCRdb has only the in-frame clones, and not every one. The sample consists of about 120,000 clones, 85% to 90% of them appearing once. The source was peripheral blood, collected 28 days after the second AZD1222 dose. The clonotype originates from an adult who received the AZD1222 COVID-19 vaccine.

The CDR3 spells CASSPPSDRGRLTEAFF. The CDR3 region has the DNA TGTGCCAGCAGCCCGCCTTCGGACAGGGGAAGGCTCACTGAAGCTTTCTTT. The chain has TRBV11-3 and TRBJ1-1; 9 nucleotides align to TRBD1. From germline, CDR1 is SGHNT and CDR2 YENEEA. This CDR3 has 17 amino acids. After removal of 5 bases from V and 4 bases from J, the junction contained 14 bases not matched to a gene.